This T cell receptor (beta chain) was recovered during a study of high-grade serous ovarian cancer treatment subgroups. Study overall: Mean per sample: about 14,000 reads, about 7,000 unique TCR beta rearrangements.

Tumor tissue was taken before any definitive surgery or chemotherapy was given. The assay was immunoSEQ multiplex PCR, and TCRdb's table has in-frame clones only and misses some. The profile covers about 3,500 clones, with 60% to 75% appearing a single time and roughly 22% taken by the ten largest. Input material: tumor tissue. The TCR was taken from a human donor with high-grade serous ovarian cancer.

The CDR3 DNA sequence: TGCGCCAGCAGCTTGTCAACTAAAGAGACCCAGTACTTC. This codes for CASSLSTKETQYF. The rearrangement uses TRBV5-1 and TRBJ2-5, with unresolved D. The CDR3 contains 13 residues. V lost 1 base, J lost 3 bases, and 7 bases lay in between. CDR1 is SGHRS, CDR2 YFSETQ, per germline.